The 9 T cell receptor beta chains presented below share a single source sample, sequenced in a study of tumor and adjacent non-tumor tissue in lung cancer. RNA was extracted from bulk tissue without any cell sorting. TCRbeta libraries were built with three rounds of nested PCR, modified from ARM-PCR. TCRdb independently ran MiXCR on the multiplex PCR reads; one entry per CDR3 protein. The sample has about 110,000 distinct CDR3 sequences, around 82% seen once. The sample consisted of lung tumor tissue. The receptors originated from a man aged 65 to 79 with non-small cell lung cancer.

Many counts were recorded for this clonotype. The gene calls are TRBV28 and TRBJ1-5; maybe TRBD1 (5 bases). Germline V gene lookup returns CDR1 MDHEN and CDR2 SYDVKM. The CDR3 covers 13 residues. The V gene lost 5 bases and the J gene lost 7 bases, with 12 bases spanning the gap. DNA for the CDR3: TGTGCCAGCAGTGTGGCGGGGACCCAGCCCCAGCATTTT. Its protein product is CASSVAGTQPQHF. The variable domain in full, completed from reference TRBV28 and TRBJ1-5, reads DVKVTQSSRYLVKRTGEKVFLECVQDMDHENMFWYRQDPGLGLRLIYFSYDVKMKEKGDIPEGYSVSREKKERFSLILESASTNQTSMYLCASSVAGTQPQHFGDGTRLSIL.

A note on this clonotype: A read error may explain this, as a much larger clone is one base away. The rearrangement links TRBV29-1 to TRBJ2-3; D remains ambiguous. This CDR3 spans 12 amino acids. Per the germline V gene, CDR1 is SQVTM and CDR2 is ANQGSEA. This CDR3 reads CGVVSYTDTQYF. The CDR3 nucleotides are TGCGGCGTTGTCAGTTACACAGATACGCAGTATTTT.

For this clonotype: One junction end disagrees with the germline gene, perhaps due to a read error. The CDR3 here is CASGLGLGNTNERFF. The CDR3 DNA sequence: TGTGCCAGCGGTCTGGGACTAGGCAATACCAATGAGCGGTTCTTC. This chain links TRBV6-2 or TRBV6-3 with TRBJ2-1; 8 bases line up with TRBD2. The CDR3 covers 15 residues. CDR1 is MNHEY and CDR2 is SVGEGT in the germline V gene.

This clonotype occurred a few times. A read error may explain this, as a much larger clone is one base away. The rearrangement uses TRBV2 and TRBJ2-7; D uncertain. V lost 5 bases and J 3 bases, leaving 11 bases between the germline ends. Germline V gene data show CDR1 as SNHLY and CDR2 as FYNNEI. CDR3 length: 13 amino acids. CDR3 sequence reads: CASSPKQNYEQYF. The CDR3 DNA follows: TGTGCCAGCAGTCCCAAACAGAACTACGAGCAGTACTTC.

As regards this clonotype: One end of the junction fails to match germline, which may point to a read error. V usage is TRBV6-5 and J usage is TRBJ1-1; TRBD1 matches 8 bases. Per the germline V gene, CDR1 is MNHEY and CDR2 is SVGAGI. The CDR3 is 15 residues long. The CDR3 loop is CDSRTGTGLVIEAFF. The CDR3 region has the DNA TGTGACAGCAGGACCGGGACAGGATTGGTCATTGAAGCTTTCTTT.

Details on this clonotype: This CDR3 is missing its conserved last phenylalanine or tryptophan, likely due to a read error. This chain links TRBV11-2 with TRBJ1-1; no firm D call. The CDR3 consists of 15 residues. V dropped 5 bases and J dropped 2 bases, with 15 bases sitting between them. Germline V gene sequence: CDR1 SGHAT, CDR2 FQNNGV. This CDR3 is CASSTRPAQNTEAFL. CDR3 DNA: TGTGCCAGCAGCACCAGGCCCGCACAAAACACTGAAGCTTTCTTA.

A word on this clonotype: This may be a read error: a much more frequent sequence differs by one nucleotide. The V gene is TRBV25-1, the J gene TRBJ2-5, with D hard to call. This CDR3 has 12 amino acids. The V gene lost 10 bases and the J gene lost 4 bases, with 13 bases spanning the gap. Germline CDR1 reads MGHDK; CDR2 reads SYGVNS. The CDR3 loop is CATTGSRETQYF. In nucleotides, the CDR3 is TGTGCCACCACGGGTAGCCGAGAGACCCAGTACTTC.

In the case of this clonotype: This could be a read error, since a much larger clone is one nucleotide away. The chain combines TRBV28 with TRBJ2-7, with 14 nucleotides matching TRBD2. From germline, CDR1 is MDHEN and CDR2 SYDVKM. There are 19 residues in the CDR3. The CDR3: CTSSLFAGGLAGVFDEQYF. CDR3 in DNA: TGTACCAGCAGTTTATTCGCCGGGGGACTAGCGGGAGTCTTCGACGAGCAGTACTTC.

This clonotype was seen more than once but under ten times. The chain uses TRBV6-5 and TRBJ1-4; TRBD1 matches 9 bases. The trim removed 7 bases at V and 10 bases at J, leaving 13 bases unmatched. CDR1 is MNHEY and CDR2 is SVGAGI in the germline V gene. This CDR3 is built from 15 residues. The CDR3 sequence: CASKSGQGRGGKLFF. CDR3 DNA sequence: TGTGCCAGCAAATCTGGACAGGGGAGAGGCGGAAAACTGTTTTTT.